A single sample is the source of the 10 T cell receptor beta chains below, sequenced in a study of T cell changes during pregnancy in multiple sclerosis. The method was immunoSEQ multiplex PCR; TCRdb's version includes in-frame clones alone and lacks a portion of them. The sample has tens of thousands of clones, about 92% seen once. Here the sequenced sample was peripheral blood, taken in the third trimester of pregnancy. Receptor source: a female donor in good health, enrolled as a control in a pregnancy study.

The chain employs TRBV10-2 and TRBJ2-5; TRBD2 aligns across 13 bases. The CDR3 has 16 amino acids. Germline V gene sequence: CDR1 WSHSY, CDR2 SAAADI. Germline trimming cut 8 bases from V and 5 bases from J; bases unmatched to any gene: 11. CDR3 coding DNA: TGCGCCAGCTACGGGACTAGCGGGGCAGGGTGGGAGACCCAGTACTTC. Protein sequence: CASYGTSGAGWETQYF.

V is TRBV30 and J is TRBJ1-6, with 9 bases aligning to TRBD1. Germline V gene lookup returns CDR1 GTSNPN and CDR2 SVGIG (reference sequence). The J segment lost 5 bases and the V segment lost 4 bases, leaving 3 bases of the junction unmatched. This CDR3 contains 14 residues. The chain's CDR3 is CAWTRDRDNSPLHF. CDR3 in DNA: TGTGCCTGGACCCGGGACAGGGATAATTCACCCCTCCACTTT.

This sequence joins TRBV4-1 and TRBJ2-7, with 12 bases lining up with TRBD2. V lost 2 bases and J lost 4; bases outside the gene matches: 6. Germline V gene lookup returns CDR1 MGHRA and CDR2 YSYEKL. The CDR3 loop spans 16 amino acids. The chain's CDR3 is CASSQLLAGGQYEQYF. For the CDR3, the DNA is TGCGCCAGCAGCCAATTACTAGCGGGAGGTCAGTACGAGCAGTACTTC.

This clone was seen just once. The chain is built from TRBV10-3 and TRBJ2-1, with 9 bases lining up with TRBD2. The CDR3 spans 17 residues. From germline, CDR1 is ENHRY and CDR2 SYGVKD. V lost 0 bases to trimming and J lost 5 bases; unmatched junction nucleotides: 8. CDR3 nucleotide sequence: TGTGCCATCAGTGAGTCGAGGGCTAGCGGGGACCACAATGAGCAGTTCTTC. This translates into CAISESRASGDHNEQFF.

This sequence joins TRBV27 and TRBJ2-1; D may be TRBD1 (6 bases). The CDR3 is 13 amino acids. Per germline, CDR1 MNHEY and CDR2 SMNVEV (reference sequence). V was trimmed by 9 bases and J by 6 bases, leaving 15 bases between them. The CDR3, as DNA: TGTGCCAGTACAGGGTTGGTGGTCAATGAGCAGTTCTTC. This gives the protein CASTGLVVNEQFF.

This clone was seen a handful of times. The J gene is TRBJ2-7, the V gene TRBV30; possible D gene TRBD1, 5 bases. The V gene's germline CDR1 is GTSNPN and CDR2 SVGIG (reference sequence). This CDR3 comprises 12 residues. V was shortened by 1 base and J by 3 bases, with 7 bases between the two germline ends. As DNA, the CDR3 is TGTGCCTGGAGTGCTACAGGCTACGAGCAGTACTTC. Protein sequence: CAWSATGYEQYF.

The chain has TRBV5-8 and TRBJ1-5; 8 bases are shared with TRBD1. The CDR3 runs to 13 residues. Germline loops: CDR1 SGHTS, CDR2 YDEGEE. J lost 6 bases, V lost 5 bases, and 4 bases had no gene match. The chain's CDR3 is CASSGTGIQPQHF. The CDR3 DNA is TGTGCCAGCAGTGGGACAGGTATTCAGCCCCAGCATTTT. Full variable domain (missing parts from reference TRBV5-8 and TRBJ1-5): EAGVTQSPTHLIKTRGQQATLRCSPISGHTSVYWYQQALGLGLQFLLWYDEGEERNRGNFPPRFSGRQFPNYSSELNVNALELEDSALYLCASSGTGIQPQHFGDGTRLSIL.

The chain's CDR3 is CASSAEVTGVKETQYF. The CDR3 nucleotides are TGTGCCAGCAGCGCCGAAGTGACAGGGGTAAAAGAGACCCAGTACTTC. The chain joins TRBV5-4 to TRBJ2-5; 8 nucleotides match TRBD1. V dropped 4 bases and J dropped 3; count of bases not matched to a gene: 11. Germline V CDR1 and CDR2: SGHNT, YYREEE (reference sequence). This CDR3 spans 16 amino acids. Looking up the rest from reference TRBV5-4 and TRBJ2-5 gives the full variable domain: ETGVTQSPTHLIKTRGQQVTLRCSSQSGHNTVSWYQQALGQGPQFIFQYYREEENGRGNFPPRFSGLQFPNYSSELNVNALELDDSALYLCASSAEVTGVKETQYFGPGTRLLVL.

The genes are TRBV7-9 and TRBJ2-2; possible D gene TRBD1, 5 bases. V shed 5 bases and J shed 7 bases, with 17 bases lying between them. The V gene's germline CDR1 is SEHNR and CDR2 FQNEAQ (reference sequence). The CDR3 spans 15 residues. This CDR3 reads CASSLAGPAVGELFF. For the CDR3, the DNA is TGTGCCAGCAGCCTCGCAGGGCCGGCTGTCGGGGAGCTGTTTTTT.

The rearrangement links TRBV25-1 to TRBJ1-2; D perhaps matches TRBD1 (5 bases). V shed 4 bases and J shed 4 bases, with 10 bases lying between them. The CDR3 runs 13 residues. CDR1 is MGHDK, CDR2 SYGVNS, per germline. The CDR3 sequence is CASSGGGSYGYTF. The CDR3 DNA sequence: TGTGCCAGCAGTGGGGGGGGATCCTATGGCTACACCTTC.